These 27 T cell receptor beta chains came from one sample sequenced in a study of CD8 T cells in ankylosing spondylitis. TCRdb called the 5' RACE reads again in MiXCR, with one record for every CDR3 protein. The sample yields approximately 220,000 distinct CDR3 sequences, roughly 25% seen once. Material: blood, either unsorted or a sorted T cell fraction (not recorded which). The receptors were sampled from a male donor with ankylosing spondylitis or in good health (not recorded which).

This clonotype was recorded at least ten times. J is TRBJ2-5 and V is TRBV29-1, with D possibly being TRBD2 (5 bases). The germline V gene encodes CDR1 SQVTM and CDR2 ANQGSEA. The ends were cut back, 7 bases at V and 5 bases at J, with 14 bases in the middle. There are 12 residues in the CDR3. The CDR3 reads CSAEGGSETQYF. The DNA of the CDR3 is TGCAGCGCCGAGGGCGGCTCGGAGACCCAGTACTTC. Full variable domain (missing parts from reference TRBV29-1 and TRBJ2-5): SAVISQKPSRDICQRGTSLTIQCQVDSQVTMMFWYRQQPGQSLTLIATANQGSEATYESGFVIDKFPISRPNLTFSTLTVSNMSPEDSSIYLCSAEGGSETQYFGPGTRLLVL.

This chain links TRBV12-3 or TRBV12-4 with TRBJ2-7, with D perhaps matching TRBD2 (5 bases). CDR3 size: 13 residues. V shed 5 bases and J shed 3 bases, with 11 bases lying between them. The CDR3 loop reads CASSTRTHYEQYF. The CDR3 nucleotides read TGTGCCAGCAGTACCCGGACTCACTACGAGCAGTACTTC.

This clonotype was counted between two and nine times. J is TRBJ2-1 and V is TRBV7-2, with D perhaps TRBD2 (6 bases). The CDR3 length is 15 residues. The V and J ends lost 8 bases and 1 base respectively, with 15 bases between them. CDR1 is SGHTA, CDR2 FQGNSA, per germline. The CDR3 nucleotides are TGTGCCAGCTTCCGTAGGAGGGTATCCTACAATGAGCAGTTCTTC. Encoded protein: CASFRRRVSYNEQFF.

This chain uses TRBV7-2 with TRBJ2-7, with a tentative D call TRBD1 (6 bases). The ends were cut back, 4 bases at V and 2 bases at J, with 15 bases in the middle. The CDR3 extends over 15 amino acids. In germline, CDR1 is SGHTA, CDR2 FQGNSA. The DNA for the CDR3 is TGTGCCAGCAGCTCCCTTGGGGACAACACCTACGAGCAGTACTTC. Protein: CASSSLGDNTYEQYF.

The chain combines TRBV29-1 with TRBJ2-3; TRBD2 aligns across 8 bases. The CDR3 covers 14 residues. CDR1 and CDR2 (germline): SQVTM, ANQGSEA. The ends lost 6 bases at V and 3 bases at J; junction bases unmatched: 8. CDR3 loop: CSVGRAGGTDTQYF. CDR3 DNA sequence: TGCAGCGTCGGAAGGGCGGGAGGAACAGATACGCAGTATTTT.

In nucleotides, the CDR3 is TGCAGTGCTAGAGAACGGGACACGGAAACAGCTAACTATGGCTACACCTTC. This gives the protein CSARERDTETANYGYTF. The rearrangement links TRBV20-1 to TRBJ1-2, with D maybe TRBD1 (6 bases). V gave up 0 bases and J gave up 0 bases, with 17 bases separating them. Per germline, CDR1 DFQATT and CDR2 SNEGSKA (reference sequence). The CDR3 is 17 amino acids.

The CDR3 nucleotides are TGTGCCACTGCAGCGGCGTTGGCAGATACGCAGTATTTT. Amino acids: CATAAALADTQYF. The chain combines TRBV6-1 with TRBJ2-3; possible D gene TRBD2, 5 bases. Trimming took 10 bases from V and 4 from J, leaving 15 bases between them. The CDR3 has 13 residues. The germline V gene encodes CDR1 MNHNS and CDR2 SASEGT.

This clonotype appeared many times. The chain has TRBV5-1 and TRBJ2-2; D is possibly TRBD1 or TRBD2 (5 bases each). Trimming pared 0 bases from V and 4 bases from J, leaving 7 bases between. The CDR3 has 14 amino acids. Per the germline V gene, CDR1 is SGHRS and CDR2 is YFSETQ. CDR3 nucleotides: TGCGCCAGCAGCTTGGAGGGGAGCACCGGGGAGCTGTTTTTT. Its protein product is CASSLEGSTGELFF.

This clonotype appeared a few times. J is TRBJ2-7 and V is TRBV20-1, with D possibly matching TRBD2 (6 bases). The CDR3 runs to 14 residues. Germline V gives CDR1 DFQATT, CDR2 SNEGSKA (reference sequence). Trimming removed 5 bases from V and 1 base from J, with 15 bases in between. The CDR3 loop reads CSAAPGVPSYEQYF. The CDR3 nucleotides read TGCAGTGCTGCCCCGGGGGTCCCGTCCTACGAGCAGTACTTC.

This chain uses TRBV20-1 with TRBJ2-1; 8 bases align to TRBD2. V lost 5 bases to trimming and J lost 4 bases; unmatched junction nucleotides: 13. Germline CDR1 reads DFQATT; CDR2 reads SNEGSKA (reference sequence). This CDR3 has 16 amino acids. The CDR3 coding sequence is TGCAGTGCTTCCGACCGGCTCGGGAGGGGATACAATGAGCAGTTCTTC. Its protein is CSASDRLGRGYNEQFF.

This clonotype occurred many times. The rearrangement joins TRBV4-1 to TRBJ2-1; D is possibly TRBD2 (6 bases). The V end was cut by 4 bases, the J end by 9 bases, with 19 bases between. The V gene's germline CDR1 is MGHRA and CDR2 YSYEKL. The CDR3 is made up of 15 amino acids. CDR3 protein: CASSLQGTGVGEQFF. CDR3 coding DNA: TGCGCCAGCAGCCTGCAAGGGACTGGGGTCGGTGAGCAGTTCTTC.

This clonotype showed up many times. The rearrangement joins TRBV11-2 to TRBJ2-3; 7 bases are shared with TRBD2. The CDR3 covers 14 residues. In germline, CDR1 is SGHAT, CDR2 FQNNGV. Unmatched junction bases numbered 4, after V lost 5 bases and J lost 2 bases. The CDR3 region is CASSQAGFTDTQYF. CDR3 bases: TGTGCCAGCAGCCAAGCGGGATTCACAGATACGCAGTATTTT.

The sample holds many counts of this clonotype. This CDR3 is CASRDSNTGELFF. As DNA, the CDR3 is TGTGCCAGCAGGGACAGTAACACCGGGGAGCTGTTTTTT. The chain has TRBV12-3 or TRBV12-4 and TRBJ2-2; possibly TRBD1 for D (6 bases). This CDR3 is built from 13 residues. V shed 6 bases and J shed 2 bases, with 7 bases lying between them.

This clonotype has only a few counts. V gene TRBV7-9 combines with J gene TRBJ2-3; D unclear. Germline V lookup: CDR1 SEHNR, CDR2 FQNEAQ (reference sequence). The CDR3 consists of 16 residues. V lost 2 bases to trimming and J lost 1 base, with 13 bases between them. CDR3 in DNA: TGTGCCAGCAGCTTAACCCCCGGGTTGGGCACAGATACGCAGTATTTT. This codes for CASSLTPGLGTDTQYF.

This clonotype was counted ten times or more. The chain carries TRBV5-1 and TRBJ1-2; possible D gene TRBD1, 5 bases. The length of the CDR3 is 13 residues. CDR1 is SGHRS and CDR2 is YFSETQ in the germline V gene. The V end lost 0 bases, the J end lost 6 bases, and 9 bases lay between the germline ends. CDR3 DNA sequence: TGCGCCAGCAGCTTGGAGGGACTAAATGGCTACACCTTC. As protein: CASSLEGLNGYTF.

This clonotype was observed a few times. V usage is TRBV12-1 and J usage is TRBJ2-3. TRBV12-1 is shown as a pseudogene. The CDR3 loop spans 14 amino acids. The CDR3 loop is CASSPIRQQDTQYF. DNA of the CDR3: TGTGCCAGCAGCCCTATTAGACAGCAAGATACGCAGTATTTT.

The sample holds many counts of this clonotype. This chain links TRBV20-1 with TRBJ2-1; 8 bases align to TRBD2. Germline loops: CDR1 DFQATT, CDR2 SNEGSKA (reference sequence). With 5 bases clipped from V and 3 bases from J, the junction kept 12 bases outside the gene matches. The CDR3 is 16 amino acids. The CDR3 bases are TGCAGTGCTCCAAGGCGTAGCGGGAAGTACTACAATGAGCAGTTCTTC. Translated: CSAPRRSGKYYNEQFF.

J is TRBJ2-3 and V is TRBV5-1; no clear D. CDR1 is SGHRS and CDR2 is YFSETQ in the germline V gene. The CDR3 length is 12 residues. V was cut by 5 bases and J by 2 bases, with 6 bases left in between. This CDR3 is CASRAHTDTQYF. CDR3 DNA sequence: TGCGCCAGCAGGGCGCACACAGATACGCAGTATTTT.

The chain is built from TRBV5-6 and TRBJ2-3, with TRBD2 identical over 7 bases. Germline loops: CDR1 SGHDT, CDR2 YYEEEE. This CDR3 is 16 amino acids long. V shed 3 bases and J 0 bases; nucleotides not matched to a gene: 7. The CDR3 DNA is TGTGCCAGCAGCTCGACAAGCGGGATAAGCACAGATACGCAGTATTTT. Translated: CASSSTSGISTDTQYF.

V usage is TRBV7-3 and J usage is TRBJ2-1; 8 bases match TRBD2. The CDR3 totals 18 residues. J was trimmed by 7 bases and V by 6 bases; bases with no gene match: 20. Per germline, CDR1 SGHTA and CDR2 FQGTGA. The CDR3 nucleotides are TGTGCCAGCAGTACCCCAGGGGCTAGCGGGCGCGCGGGGAATGAGCAGTTCTTC. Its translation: CASSTPGASGRAGNEQFF.

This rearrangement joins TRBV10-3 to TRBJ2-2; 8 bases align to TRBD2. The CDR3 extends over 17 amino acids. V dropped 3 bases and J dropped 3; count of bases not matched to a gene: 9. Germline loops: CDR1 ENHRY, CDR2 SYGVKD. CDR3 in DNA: TGTGCCATCAGTGAACGGGAGGGCCGAATTGACACCGGGGAGCTGTTTTTT. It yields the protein CAISEREGRIDTGELFF.

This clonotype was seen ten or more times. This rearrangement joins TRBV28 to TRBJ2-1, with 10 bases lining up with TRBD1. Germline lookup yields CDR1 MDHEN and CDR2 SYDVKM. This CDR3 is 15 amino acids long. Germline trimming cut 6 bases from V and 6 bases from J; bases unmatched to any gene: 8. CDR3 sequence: CASSSTGGFINEQFF. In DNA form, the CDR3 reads TGTGCCAGCAGCTCGACAGGGGGCTTCATCAATGAGCAGTTCTTC. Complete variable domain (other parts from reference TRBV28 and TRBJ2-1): DVKVTQSSRYLVKRTGEKVFLECVQDMDHENMFWYRQDPGLGLRLIYFSYDVKMKEKGDIPEGYSVSREKKERFSLILESASTNQTSMYLCASSSTGGFINEQFFGPGTRLTVL.

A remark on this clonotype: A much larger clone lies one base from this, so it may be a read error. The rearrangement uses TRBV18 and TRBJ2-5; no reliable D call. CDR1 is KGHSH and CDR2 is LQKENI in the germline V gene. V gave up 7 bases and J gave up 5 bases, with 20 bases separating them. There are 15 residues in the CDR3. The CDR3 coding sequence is TGTGCCAGCTTAACAACCCAAGGCGAGTGGGAGACCCAGTACTTC. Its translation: CASLTTQGEWETQYF.

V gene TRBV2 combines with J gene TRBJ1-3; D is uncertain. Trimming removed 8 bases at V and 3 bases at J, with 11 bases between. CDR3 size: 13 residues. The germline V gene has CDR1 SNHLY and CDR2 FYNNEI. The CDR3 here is CASLDPFGNTIYF. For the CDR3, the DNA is TGTGCCAGCCTAGACCCTTTTGGAAACACCATATATTTT. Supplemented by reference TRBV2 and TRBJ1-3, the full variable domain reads EPEVTQTPSHQVTQMGQEVILRCVPISNHLYFYWYRQILGQKVEFLVSFYNNEISEKSEIFDDQFSVERPDGSNFTLKIRSTKLEDSAMYFCASLDPFGNTIYFGEGSWLTVV.

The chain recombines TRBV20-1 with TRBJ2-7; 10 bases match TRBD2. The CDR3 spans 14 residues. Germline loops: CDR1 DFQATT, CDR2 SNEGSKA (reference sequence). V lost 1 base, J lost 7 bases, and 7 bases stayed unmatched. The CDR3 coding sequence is TGCAGTGCTAGAGTGGGACTAGCGACACTTGAGCAGTACTTC. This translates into CSARVGLATLEQYF.

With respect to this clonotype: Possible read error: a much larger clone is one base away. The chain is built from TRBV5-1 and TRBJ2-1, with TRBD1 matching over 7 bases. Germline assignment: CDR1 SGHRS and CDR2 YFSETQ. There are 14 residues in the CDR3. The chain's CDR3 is CASSLAGQPNGQFF. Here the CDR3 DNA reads TGCGCCAGCAGCTTGGCGGGACAGCCAAATGGGCAGTTCTTC.

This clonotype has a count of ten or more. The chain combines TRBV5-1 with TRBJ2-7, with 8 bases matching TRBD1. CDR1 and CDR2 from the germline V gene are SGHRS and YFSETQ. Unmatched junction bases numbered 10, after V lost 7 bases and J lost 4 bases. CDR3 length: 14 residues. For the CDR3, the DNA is TGCGCCAGCCGACCAGGGGGCGCAGCATACGAGCAGTACTTC. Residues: CASRPGGAAYEQYF.